The 25 T cell receptor beta chains below were found in one sample sequenced in a study of T cell responses to AZD1222 COVID-19 vaccine. Sequencing was performed with immunoSEQ multiplex PCR; in TCRdb, only in-frame clones are kept and a portion is missing. The repertoire holds more than 110,000 clones, with approximately 94% as singletons. Sequenced material: peripheral blood, taken on day 0 of AZD1222 vaccination. These receptors all stem from an adult in good health.

In DNA, the CDR3 is TGTGCCAGCAAGAGAACGACAGGGCTTGTTTACACTGAAGCTTTCTTT. The encoded protein is CASKRTTGLVYTEAFF. V and J are TRBV27 and TRBJ1-1; TRBD1 agrees at 7 bases. The CDR3 is made up of 16 amino acids. Germline V gives CDR1 MNHEY, CDR2 SMNVEV (reference sequence). The V gene end was trimmed by 7 bases and the J gene end by 3 bases; junction bases not matched to a gene: 14.

The DNA of the CDR3 is TGTGCCAGTAGTATAGTTGACCGGCCGCCGATCCAACACTTT. The encoded protein is CASSIVDRPPIQHF. V gene TRBV19 combines with J gene TRBJ1-6; D unresolved. CDR3 size: 14 residues. CDR1 LNHDA and CDR2 SQIVND come from the germline V gene (reference sequence). Deletions cut 1 base from V and 19 bases from J, with 20 bases between. The variable domain in full, with the rest retrieved from reference TRBV19 and TRBJ1-6, is DGGITQSPKYLFRKEGQNVTLSCEQNLNHDAMYWYRQDPGQGLRLIYYSQIVNDFQKGDIAEGYSVSREKKESFPLTVTSAQKNPTAFYLCASSIVDRPPIQHFGNGTRLTVT.

V is TRBV18 and J is TRBJ1-2; no firm D call. Germline V gene sequence: CDR1 KGHSH, CDR2 LQKENI. V gave up 2 bases and J gave up 0 bases, with 10 bases separating them. There are 15 residues in the CDR3. This chain's CDR3 is CASSPDVGTNYGYTF. DNA for the CDR3: TGTGCCAGCTCACCAGACGTTGGGACTAACTATGGCTACACCTTC.

The sample holds one count of this clone. V gene TRBV10-3 combines with J gene TRBJ1-4; 12 bases agree with TRBD1. The germline V gene encodes CDR1 ENHRY and CDR2 SYGVKD. Trimming cost V 10 bases and J 3 bases; bases outside gene matches: 3. The length of the CDR3 is 14 residues. In nucleotides, the CDR3 is TGTGCCACGGGACAGGGGGCGCCTAATGAAAAACTGTTTTTT. Its translation is CATGQGAPNEKLFF.

This chain connects TRBV18 to TRBJ1-3; D uncertain. V lost 2 bases to trimming and J lost 0 bases, with 5 bases between them. Germline assignment: CDR1 KGHSH and CDR2 LQKENI. The CDR3 loop spans 14 amino acids. CDR3 in amino acids: CASSPTDSGNTIYF. CDR3 coding DNA: TGTGCCAGCTCACCAACAGACTCTGGAAACACCATATATTTT. The entire variable domain, with the rest obtained from reference TRBV18 and TRBJ1-3, is as follows: NAGVMQNPRHLVRRRGQEARLRCSPMKGHSHVYWYRQLPEEGLKFMVYLQKENIIDESGMPKERFSAEFPKEGPSILRIQQVVRGDSAAYFCASSPTDSGNTIYFGEGSWLTVV.

This clone was observed a single time. The chain uses TRBV27 and TRBJ2-7; D unclear. The CDR3 runs to 13 residues. Germline CDR1 reads MNHEY; CDR2 reads SMNVEV (reference sequence). The germline V and J ends were trimmed by 2 bases and 3 bases, with 8 bases remaining between them. CDR3 DNA: TGTGCCAGCAGTTTACACATCCACTACGAGCAGTACTTC. Translated: CASSLHIHYEQYF.

The chain employs TRBV5-5 and TRBJ1-1; D uncertain. The CDR3 has 14 residues. The germline V gene encodes CDR1 SGHKS and CDR2 YYEKEE (reference sequence). V was cut by 0 bases and J by 1 base, with 7 bases left in between. CDR3 coding DNA: TGTGCCAGCAGCTTGGACAGTTGGAACACTGAAGCTTTCTTT. Amino acid sequence: CASSLDSWNTEAFF.

The table lists this clone with a count of one. The chain links TRBV7-9 to TRBJ2-3; D unresolved. Trimming left V 3 bases short and J 9 bases short, with 7 bases between. There are 11 residues in the CDR3. Germline loops: CDR1 SEHNR, CDR2 FQNEAQ (reference sequence). The CDR3 is CASSFHGTQYF. CDR3 bases: TGTGCCAGCAGCTTTCACGGGACGCAGTATTTT.

The rearrangement joins TRBV30 to TRBJ2-7; D might be TRBD1 or TRBD2, each matching 7 bases. This CDR3 is built from 17 residues. The V gene's germline CDR1 is GTSNPN and CDR2 SVGIG (reference sequence). V was trimmed by 0 bases and J by 2 bases, leaving 20 bases between them. CDR3 loop: CAWSVCPCQGGAYEQYF. CDR3 coding DNA: TGTGCCTGGAGTGTATGCCCCTGCCAGGGGGGGGCCTACGAGCAGTACTTC.

The chain couples TRBV7-9 to TRBJ2-7, with D perhaps matching TRBD2 (6 bases). Germline V gene data show CDR1 as SEHNR and CDR2 as FQNEAQ (reference sequence). Trimming pared 8 bases from V and 6 bases from J, leaving 14 bases between. The CDR3 runs to 12 residues. CDR3 protein: CASSGLASEQYF. The CDR3 DNA is TGTGCCAGCTCCGGCCTAGCGAGCGAGCAGTACTTC.

The chain links TRBV4-1 to TRBJ1-2; the match to TRBD1 covers 8 bases. The ends lost 5 bases at V and 7 bases at J; junction bases unmatched: 9. Germline V gives CDR1 MGHRA, CDR2 YSYEKL. CDR3 length: 14 residues. The CDR3 reads CASSFPDRAGGYTF. CDR3 DNA sequence: TGCGCCAGCAGCTTTCCGGACAGGGCCGGTGGCTACACCTTC.

The rearrangement joins TRBV28 to TRBJ1-3, with 8 bases fitting TRBD1. CDR1 is MDHEN and CDR2 is SYDVKM in the germline V gene. J was trimmed by 2 bases and V by 1 base; bases with no gene match: 7. The CDR3 totals 17 residues. This CDR3 reads CASSLYSGTGTGNTIYF. As DNA, the CDR3 is TGTGCCAGCAGTTTATATTCCGGGACAGGTACTGGAAACACCATATATTTT.

This clone was seen just once. The chain combines TRBV4-2 with TRBJ2-7, with D possibly TRBD2 on 6 matching bases. The CDR3 has 15 amino acids. Germline-derived CDR1 and CDR2 are LGHNA and YNFKEQ. Trimming removed 0 bases at V and 4 bases at J, with 13 bases between. Here the CDR3 DNA reads TGTGCCAGCAGCCAAGATCCCCGGGGGTCGTACGAGCAGTACTTC. Its translation: CASSQDPRGSYEQYF.

The chain links TRBV10-2 to TRBJ1-6, with TRBD1 as a possible D gene (6 bases). The germline V gene has CDR1 WSHSY and CDR2 SAAADI. The CDR3 contains 14 residues. The germline V and J ends were trimmed by 4 bases and 7 bases, with 11 bases remaining between them. CDR3 nucleotides: TGCGCCAGCAGTGGGGAGCAGGGGAATTCACCCCTCCACTTT. The encoded protein is CASSGEQGNSPLHF.

The chain recombines TRBV28 with TRBJ2-2; 11 bases map to TRBD1. V dropped 7 bases and J dropped 7; count of bases not matched to a gene: 14. This CDR3 has 17 amino acids. Germline values: CDR1 MDHEN, CDR2 SYDVKM. The CDR3 here is CASTILGQGALFGELFF. CDR3 nucleotides: TGTGCCAGCACCATCCTAGGACAGGGGGCGCTTTTCGGGGAGCTGTTTTTT.

This clone occurred once. The chain couples TRBV30 to TRBJ2-1, with a weak D call TRBD2 (5 bases). Germline values: CDR1 GTSNPN, CDR2 SVGIG (reference sequence). There are 13 residues in the CDR3. V shed 2 bases and J shed 10 bases, with 15 bases lying between them. CDR3 nucleotides: TGTGCCTGGAGTCTCCGGCTAGCTCGGGAGCAGTTCTTC. Protein: CAWSLRLAREQFF.

This chain links TRBV7-2 with TRBJ1-2; 7 bases are shared with TRBD1. CDR1 is SGHTA and CDR2 is FQGNSA in the germline V gene. V gave up 3 bases and J gave up 6 bases; unmatched junction bases: 16. The length of the CDR3 is 17 residues. In nucleotides, the CDR3 is TGTGCCAGCAGCTTTAACATCGGGACAGTAAAAGTTAATGGCTACACCTTC. Amino acids: CASSFNIGTVKVNGYTF.

The DNA for the CDR3 is TGTGCCAGCAGCCACCCGGCTGGGGGGCAAAAGAACTATGGCTACACCTTC. Protein product: CASSHPAGGQKNYGYTF. V and J are TRBV7-2 and TRBJ1-2; weak D call: TRBD1 (6 bases). V was trimmed by 5 bases and J by 2 bases, leaving 21 bases between them. CDR1 is SGHTA and CDR2 is FQGNSA in the germline V gene. The CDR3 is 17 amino acids. The variable domain in full, completed from reference TRBV7-2 and TRBJ1-2, reads GAGVSQSPSNKVTEKGKDVELRCDPISGHTALYWYRQSLGQGLEFLIYFQGNSAPDKSGLPSDRFSAERTGGSVSTLTIQRTQQEDSAVYLCASSHPAGGQKNYGYTFGSGTRLTVV.

The count of this clone is one. The J gene is TRBJ1-5, the V gene TRBV2, with D possibly matching TRBD1 (6 bases). Germline lookup yields CDR1 SNHLY and CDR2 FYNNEI. The CDR3 sequence is 14 residues long. V was cut by 8 bases and J by 5 bases, with 16 bases left in between. DNA for the CDR3: TGTGCCAGCTCAGAACAGGGCAACTATCAGCCCCAGCATTTT. Translation: CASSEQGNYQPQHF. The whole variable domain, remainder taken from reference TRBV2 and TRBJ1-5, is EPEVTQTPSHQVTQMGQEVILRCVPISNHLYFYWYRQILGQKVEFLVSFYNNEISEKSEIFDDQFSVERPDGSNFTLKIRSTKLEDSAMYFCASSEQGNYQPQHFGDGTRLSIL.

This chain uses TRBV15 with TRBJ2-7; possible D gene TRBD2, 6 bases. The CDR3 is 15 residues long. Trimming shortened V by 0 bases and J by 0 bases, and 9 bases separated the two germline ends. Germline CDR1 is LNHNV and CDR2 is YYDKDF (reference sequence). This CDR3 is CATSRDSAGSYEQYF. CDR3 DNA sequence: TGTGCCACCAGCAGAGATTCAGCGGGCTCCTACGAGCAGTACTTC.

J is TRBJ1-2 and V is TRBV7-2; 10 nucleotides match TRBD1. The CDR3 extends over 13 amino acids. The V gene end was trimmed by 6 bases and the J gene end by 6 bases; junction bases not matched to a gene: 4. Germline V gene data show CDR1 as SGHTA and CDR2 as FQGNSA. The CDR3 coding sequence is TGTGCCAGCAGGGGACAGGGGTTAAATGGCTACACCTTC. Amino acids: CASRGQGLNGYTF. Full variable domain (remainder filled in from reference TRBV7-2 and TRBJ1-2): GAGVSQSPSNKVTEKGKDVELRCDPISGHTALYWYRQSLGQGLEFLIYFQGNSAPDKSGLPSDRFSAERTGGSVSTLTIQRTQQEDSAVYLCASRGQGLNGYTFGSGTRLTVV.

The V and J genes are TRBV2 and TRBJ1-5, with TRBD1 as a possible D gene (5 bases). The CDR3 loop spans 14 amino acids. CDR1 is SNHLY and CDR2 is FYNNEI in the germline V gene. Trimming pared 9 bases from V and 6 bases from J, leaving 18 bases between. CDR3: CASRGVNEAQPQHF. The CDR3 coding sequence is TGTGCCAGTCGAGGGGTTAACGAGGCTCAGCCCCAGCATTTT.

The rearrangement links TRBV14 to TRBJ1-4; no reliable D call. CDR1 SGHDN and CDR2 FVKESK come from the germline V gene. This CDR3 contains 16 residues. With 1 base removed from V and 3 bases from J, the gap between germline ends came to 12 bases. Here the CDR3 reads CASSQVRWSSNEKLFF. In DNA, the CDR3 is TGTGCCAGCAGCCAAGTAAGGTGGTCGTCTAATGAAAAACTGTTTTTT.

This rearrangement joins TRBV28 to TRBJ1-2; possible D gene TRBD1, 6 bases. The CDR3 loop spans 12 amino acids. Germline V gene data show CDR1 as MDHEN and CDR2 as SYDVKM. V was shortened by 7 bases and J by 4 bases, with 10 bases between the two germline ends. CDR3 protein: CASNRVGYGYTF. The CDR3 DNA is TGTGCCAGCAACAGGGTTGGCTATGGCTACACCTTC.

This chain links TRBV5-1 with TRBJ2-3, with TRBD2 as a possible D gene (6 bases). The CDR3 is 15 residues long. The V and J ends lost 4 bases and 0 bases respectively, with 12 bases between them. Germline-derived CDR1 and CDR2 are SGHRS and YFSETQ. The CDR3 here is CASSRLGLSTDTQYF. In DNA form, the CDR3 reads TGCGCCAGCAGCCGCCTAGGACTAAGCACAGATACGCAGTATTTT.